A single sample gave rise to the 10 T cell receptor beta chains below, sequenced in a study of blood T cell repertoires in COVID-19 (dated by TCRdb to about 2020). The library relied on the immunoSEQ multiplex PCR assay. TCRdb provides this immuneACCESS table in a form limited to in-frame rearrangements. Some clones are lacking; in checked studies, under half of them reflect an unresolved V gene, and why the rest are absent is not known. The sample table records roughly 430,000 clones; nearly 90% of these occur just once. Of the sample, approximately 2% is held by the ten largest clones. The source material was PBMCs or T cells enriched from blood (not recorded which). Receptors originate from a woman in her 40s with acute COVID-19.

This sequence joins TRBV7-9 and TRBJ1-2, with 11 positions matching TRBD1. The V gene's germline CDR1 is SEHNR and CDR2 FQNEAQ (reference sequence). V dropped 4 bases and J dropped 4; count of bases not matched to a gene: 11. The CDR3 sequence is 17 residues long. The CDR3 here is CASSSYPRTGGFYGYTF. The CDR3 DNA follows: TGTGCCAGCAGCTCATACCCCCGGACAGGGGGCTTCTATGGCTACACCTTC.

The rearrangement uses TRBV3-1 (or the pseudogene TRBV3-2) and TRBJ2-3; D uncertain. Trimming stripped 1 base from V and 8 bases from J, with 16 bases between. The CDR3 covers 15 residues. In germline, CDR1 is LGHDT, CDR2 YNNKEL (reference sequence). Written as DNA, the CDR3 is TGTGCCAGCAGCCAAGGGGCGTATCGGTCAGCTACGCAGTATTTT. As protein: CASSQGAYRSATQYF.

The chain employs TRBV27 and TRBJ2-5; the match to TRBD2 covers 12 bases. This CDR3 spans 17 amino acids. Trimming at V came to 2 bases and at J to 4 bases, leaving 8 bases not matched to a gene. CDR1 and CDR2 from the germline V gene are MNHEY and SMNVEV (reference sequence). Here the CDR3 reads CASSLRPSGGARETQYF. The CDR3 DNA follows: TGTGCCAGCAGTTTACGCCCTAGCGGGGGGGCCAGAGAGACCCAGTACTTC.

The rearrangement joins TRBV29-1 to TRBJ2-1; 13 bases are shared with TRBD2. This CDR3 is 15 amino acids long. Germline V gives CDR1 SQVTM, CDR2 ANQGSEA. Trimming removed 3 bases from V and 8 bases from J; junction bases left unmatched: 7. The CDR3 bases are TGCAGCGTTGATAGGACTAGCGGGGGTGGGGATGAGCAGTTCTTC. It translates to CSVDRTSGGGDEQFF.

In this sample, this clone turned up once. The CDR3 DNA reads as TGTGCCACCAGTGAGACCGGGACTACCACTCCGCAGTATTTT. Residues: CATSETGTTTPQYF. This sequence joins TRBV24-1 and TRBJ2-3, with 7 bases matching TRBD2. Trimming removed 4 bases from V and 10 bases from J; junction bases left unmatched: 10. CDR3 length: 14 residues. CDR1 KGHDR and CDR2 SFDVKD come from the germline V gene.

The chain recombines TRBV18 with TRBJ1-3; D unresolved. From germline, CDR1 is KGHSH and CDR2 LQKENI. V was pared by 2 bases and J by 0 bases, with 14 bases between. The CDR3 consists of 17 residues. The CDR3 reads CASSPFDGGGSGNTIYF. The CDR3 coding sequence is TGTGCCAGCTCACCATTTGACGGAGGAGGCTCTGGAAACACCATATATTTT.

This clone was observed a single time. The CDR3 is CACEGSWDTEAFF. DNA of the CDR3: TGTGCCTGCGAAGGGAGTTGGGACACTGAAGCTTTCTTT. This sequence joins TRBV30 and TRBJ1-1; D is unresolved. CDR1 and CDR2 (germline): GTSNPN, SVGIG (reference sequence). The CDR3 contains 13 residues. V was pared by 6 bases and J by 3 bases, with 14 bases between.

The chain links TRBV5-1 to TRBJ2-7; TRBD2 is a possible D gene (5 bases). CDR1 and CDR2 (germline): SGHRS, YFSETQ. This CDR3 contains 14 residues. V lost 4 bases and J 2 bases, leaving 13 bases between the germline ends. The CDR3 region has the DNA TGCGCCAGCAGCCCAGACGGACTGCCCTACGAGCAGTACTTC. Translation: CASSPDGLPYEQYF.

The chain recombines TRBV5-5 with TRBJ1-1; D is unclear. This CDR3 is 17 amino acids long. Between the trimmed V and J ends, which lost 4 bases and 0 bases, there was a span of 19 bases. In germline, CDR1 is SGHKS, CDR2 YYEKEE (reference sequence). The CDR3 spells CASSLGRALGVNTEAFF. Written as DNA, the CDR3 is TGTGCCAGCAGCCTCGGCCGGGCCCTCGGGGTGAACACTGAAGCTTTCTTT.

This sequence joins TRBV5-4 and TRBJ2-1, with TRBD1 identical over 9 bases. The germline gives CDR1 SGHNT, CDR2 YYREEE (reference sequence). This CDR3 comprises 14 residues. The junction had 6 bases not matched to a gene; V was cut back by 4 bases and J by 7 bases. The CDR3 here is CASSGRQGVNEQFF. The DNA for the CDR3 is TGTGCCAGCAGCGGACGACAGGGGGTAAATGAGCAGTTCTTC. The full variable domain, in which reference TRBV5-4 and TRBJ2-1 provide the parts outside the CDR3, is ETGVTQSPTHLIKTRGQQVTLRCSSQSGHNTVSWYQQALGQGPQFIFQYYREEENGRGNFPPRFSGLQFPNYSSELNVNALELDDSALYLCASSGRQGVNEQFFGPGTRLTVL.